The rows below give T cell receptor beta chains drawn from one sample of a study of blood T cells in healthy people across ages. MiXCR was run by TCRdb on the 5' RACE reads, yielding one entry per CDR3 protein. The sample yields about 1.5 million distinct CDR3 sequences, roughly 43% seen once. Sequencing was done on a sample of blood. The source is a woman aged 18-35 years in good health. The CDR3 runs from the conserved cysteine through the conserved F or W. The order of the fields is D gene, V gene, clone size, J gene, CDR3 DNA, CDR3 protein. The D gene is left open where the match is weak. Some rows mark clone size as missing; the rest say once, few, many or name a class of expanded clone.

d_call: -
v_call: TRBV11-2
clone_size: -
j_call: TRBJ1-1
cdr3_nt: TGTGCCAGCTCTCTCCTGACGGGGGTGAACACTGAAGCTTTCTTT
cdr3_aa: CASSLLTGVNTEAFF

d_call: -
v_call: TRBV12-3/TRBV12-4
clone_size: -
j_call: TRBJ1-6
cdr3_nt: TGTGCCAGCAGTTTAGGCCCAGGGCGGTCACCCCTCCACTTT
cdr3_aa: CASSLGPGRSPLHF

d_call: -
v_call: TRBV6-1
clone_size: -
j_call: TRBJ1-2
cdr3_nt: TGTGCCAGCAGTGAAGTAGGGGCAGGCCCAAGTTCTAACTATGGCTACACCTTC
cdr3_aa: CASSEVGAGPSSNYGYTF

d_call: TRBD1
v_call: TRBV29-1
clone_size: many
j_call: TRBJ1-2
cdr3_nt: TGCAGCGTTGAGGGGCCAGGGGGTGGCTACACCTTC
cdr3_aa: CSVEGPGGGYTF

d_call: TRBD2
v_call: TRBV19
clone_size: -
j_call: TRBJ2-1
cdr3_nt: TGTGCCAGTAGTATGGTAGCGGGGGACTACAATGAGCAGTTCTTC
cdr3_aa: CASSMVAGDYNEQFF

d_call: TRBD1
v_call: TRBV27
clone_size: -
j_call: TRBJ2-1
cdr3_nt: TGTGCCAGCAGTTTATCGTTGGGGACAGGGAATGAGCAGTTCTTC
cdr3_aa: CASSLSLGTGNEQFF

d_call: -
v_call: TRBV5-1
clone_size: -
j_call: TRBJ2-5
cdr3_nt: TGCGCCAGCAGCTTGAAAGTATTCCAAGAGACCCAGTACTTC
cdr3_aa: CASSLKVFQETQYF

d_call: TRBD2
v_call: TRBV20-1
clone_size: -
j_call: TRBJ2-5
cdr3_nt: TGCAGTGCTAGAGATGGCGGACTAGCGGGAGTTGAGACCCAGTACTTC
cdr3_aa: CSARDGGLAGVETQYF

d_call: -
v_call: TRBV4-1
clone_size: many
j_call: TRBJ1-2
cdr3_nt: TGCGCCAGCAGCCAAGATAGGGGCAGGGGTCGCTACACCTTC
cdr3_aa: CASSQDRGRGRYTF

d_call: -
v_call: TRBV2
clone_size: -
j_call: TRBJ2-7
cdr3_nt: TGTGCCAGCAGTCTCTCGCGCGAGGGCGAGCAGTACTTC
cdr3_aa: CASSLSREGEQYF

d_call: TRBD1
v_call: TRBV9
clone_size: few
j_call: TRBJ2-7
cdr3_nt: TGTGCCAGCAGCGTCGACAGGGAATTCGGGACCGAGCAGTACTTC
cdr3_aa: CASSVDREFGTEQYF

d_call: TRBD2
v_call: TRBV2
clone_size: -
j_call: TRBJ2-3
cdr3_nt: TGTGCCAGCAGCAGAGAGACTAGCGGGAGGGGCACAGATACGCAGTATTTT
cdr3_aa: CASSRETSGRGTDTQYF

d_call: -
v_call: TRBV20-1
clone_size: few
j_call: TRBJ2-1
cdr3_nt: TGCAGTGCTACCCGAACCCTTCCTCTAGATGAGCAGTTCTTC
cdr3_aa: CSATRTLPLDEQFF

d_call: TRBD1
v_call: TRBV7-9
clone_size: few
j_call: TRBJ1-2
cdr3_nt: TGTGCCAGCAGCTTACAGGGGGCATACTATGGCTACACCTTC
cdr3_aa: CASSLQGAYYGYTF

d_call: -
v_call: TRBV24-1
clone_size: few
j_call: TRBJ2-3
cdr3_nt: TGTGCCACCAGTGATCCACGAGCTTCTAGCACAGATACGCAGTATTTT
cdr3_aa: CATSDPRASSTDTQYF

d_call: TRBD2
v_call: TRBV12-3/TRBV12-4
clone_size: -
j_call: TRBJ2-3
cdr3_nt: TGTGCCAGCACCCCATGGGGAGGGGATAGGGATACGCAGTATTTT
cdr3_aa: CASTPWGGDRDTQYF

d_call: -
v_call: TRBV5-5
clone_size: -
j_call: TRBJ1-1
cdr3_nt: TGTGCCAGCAGAGATAATGTCCGGGGAGCTGAAGCTTTCTTT
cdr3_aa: CASRDNVRGAEAFF

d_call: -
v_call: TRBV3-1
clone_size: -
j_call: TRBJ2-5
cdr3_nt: TGTGCCAGCAGCCAACTCCGTGCCCAAGAGACCCAGTACTTC
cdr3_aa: CASSQLRAQETQYF

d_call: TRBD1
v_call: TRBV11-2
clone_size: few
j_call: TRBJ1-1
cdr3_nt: TGTGCCAGCAGCTTATCGCCGACAGGGTATAAGGCTGAAGCTTTCTTT
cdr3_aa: CASSLSPTGYKAEAFF

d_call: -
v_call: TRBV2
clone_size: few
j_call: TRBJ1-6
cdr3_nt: TGTGCCAGCAGTGACAGGGTTTCACCCCTCCACTTT
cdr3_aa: CASSDRVSPLHF

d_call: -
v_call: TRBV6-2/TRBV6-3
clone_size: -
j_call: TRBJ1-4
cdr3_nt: TGTGCCAGCAGATCACCTCCGGGACACCATGCAACTAATGAAAAACTGTTTTTT
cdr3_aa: CASRSPPGHHATNEKLFF

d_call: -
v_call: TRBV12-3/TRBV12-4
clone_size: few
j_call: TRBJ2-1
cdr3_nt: TGTGCCAGCAACCTCGCAGATCGATCCTACAATGAGCAGTTCTTC
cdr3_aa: CASNLADRSYNEQFF

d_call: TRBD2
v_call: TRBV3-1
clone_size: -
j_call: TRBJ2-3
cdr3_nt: TGTGCCTGCAGCCGACTCGGACTAGCGGCCCAGGGTACGCAGTATTTT
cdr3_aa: CACSRLGLAAQGTQYF

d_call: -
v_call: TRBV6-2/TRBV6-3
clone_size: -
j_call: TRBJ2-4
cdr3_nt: TGTGCCAGCAGAGACTGGACAGCCTACAAAAACATTCAGTACTTC
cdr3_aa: CASRDWTAYKNIQYF

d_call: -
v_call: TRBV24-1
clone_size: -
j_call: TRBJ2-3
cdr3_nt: TGTGCCACCAGTGATTTGAAGGGATTCACAGATACGCAGTATTTT
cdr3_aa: CATSDLKGFTDTQYF

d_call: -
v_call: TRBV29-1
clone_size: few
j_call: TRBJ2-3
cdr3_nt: TGCAGCGTCCAACCTAGGCTTTCCTCAGATACGCAGTATTTT
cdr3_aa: CSVQPRLSSDTQYF

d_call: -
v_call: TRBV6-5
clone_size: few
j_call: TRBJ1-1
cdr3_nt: TGTGCCAGCAGTTACCCCGGGGGGCGGAACACTGAAGCTTTCTTT
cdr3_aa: CASSYPGGRNTEAFF